This T cell receptor beta chain derives from a study of shared clonotypes between healthy human individuals. This CDR3 spans 13 amino acids. Trimming shortened V by 2 bases and J by 0 bases, and 5 bases separated the two germline ends. Germline CDR1 is GTSNPN and CDR2 is SVGIG (reference sequence). The method was immunoSEQ multiplex PCR; TCRdb's version includes in-frame clones alone and lacks a portion of them. Found here are over a million clones, 70% to 80% of them singletons; the top ten hold roughly 0.55%. Only a few counts were recorded for this clone. The same CDR3 also results from other DNA sequences found in this sample.

The V and J genes are TRBV30 and TRBJ1-3; D gene uncertain. This clonotype was sampled from a young man in good health. Some clones in this sample may be carry-over from other donors' samples. The sequenced sample consisted of memory CD4+ T cells from PBMCs. Subset specified: CD45RA-negative fraction. The CDR3 loop reads CAWSLVSGNTIYF. The CDR3 DNA reads as TGTGCCTGGAGTCTAGTCTCTGGAAACACCATATATTTT.